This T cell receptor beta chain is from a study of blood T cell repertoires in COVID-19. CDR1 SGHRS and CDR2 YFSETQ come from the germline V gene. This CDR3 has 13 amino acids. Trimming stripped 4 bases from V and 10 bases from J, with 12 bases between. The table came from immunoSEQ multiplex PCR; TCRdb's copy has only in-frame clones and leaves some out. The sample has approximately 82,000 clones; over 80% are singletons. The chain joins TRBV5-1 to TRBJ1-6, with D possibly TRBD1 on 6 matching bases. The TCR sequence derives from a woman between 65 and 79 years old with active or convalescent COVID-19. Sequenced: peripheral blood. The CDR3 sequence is CASSTGKNSPLHF. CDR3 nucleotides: TGCGCCAGCAGCACAGGGAAAAACTCACCCCTCCACTTT.